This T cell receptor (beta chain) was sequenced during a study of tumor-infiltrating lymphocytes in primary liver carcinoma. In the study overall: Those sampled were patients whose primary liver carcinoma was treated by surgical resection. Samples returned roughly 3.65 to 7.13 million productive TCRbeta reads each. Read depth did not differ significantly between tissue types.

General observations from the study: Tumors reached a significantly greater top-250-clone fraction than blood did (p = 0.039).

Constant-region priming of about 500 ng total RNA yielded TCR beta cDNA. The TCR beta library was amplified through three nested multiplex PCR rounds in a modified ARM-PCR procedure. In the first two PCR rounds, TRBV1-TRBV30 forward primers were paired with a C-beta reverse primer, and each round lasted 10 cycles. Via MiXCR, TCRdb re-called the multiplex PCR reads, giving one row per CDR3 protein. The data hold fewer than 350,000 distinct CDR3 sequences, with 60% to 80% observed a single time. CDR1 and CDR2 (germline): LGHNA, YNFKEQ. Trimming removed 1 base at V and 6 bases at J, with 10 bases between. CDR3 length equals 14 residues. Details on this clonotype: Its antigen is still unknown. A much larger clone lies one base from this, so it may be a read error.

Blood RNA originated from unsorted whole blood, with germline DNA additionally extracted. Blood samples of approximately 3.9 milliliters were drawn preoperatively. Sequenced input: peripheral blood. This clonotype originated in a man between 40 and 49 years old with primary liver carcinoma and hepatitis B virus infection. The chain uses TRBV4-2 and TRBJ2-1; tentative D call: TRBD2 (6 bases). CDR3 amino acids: CASSQAGGSNEQFF. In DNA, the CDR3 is TGTGCCAGCAGCCAAGCCGGGGGTTCCAATGAGCAGTTCTTC.